This TCR beta chain was recorded in a study of response to subunit inactivated influenza vaccine. Study-wide results and caveats: Each seasonal influenza vaccination recruits few new T cells, the authors suggested.

MiXCR was run by TCRdb on the RT-PCR reads, yielding one entry per CDR3 protein. This table holds roughly 700,000 distinct CDR3 sequences, approximately 15% found once. Comments on this clonotype: The target antigen is unknown.

The CDR3 runs to 15 residues. Trimming removed 2 bases from V and 6 bases from J; junction bases left unmatched: 10. Germline values: CDR1 MNHEY, CDR2 SVGEGT. The sequence was collected from a man between 50 and 59 years old who received an inactivated influenza vaccine. This sequence joins TRBV6-2 or TRBV6-3 and TRBJ2-7; 7 nucleotides match TRBD1. Material: PBMCs from blood, obtained 14 to 15 days before vaccination. The CDR3 sequence: CASSYPSDRPREQYF. DNA for the CDR3: TGTGCCAGCAGTTACCCATCGGACAGGCCCCGCGAGCAGTACTTC.